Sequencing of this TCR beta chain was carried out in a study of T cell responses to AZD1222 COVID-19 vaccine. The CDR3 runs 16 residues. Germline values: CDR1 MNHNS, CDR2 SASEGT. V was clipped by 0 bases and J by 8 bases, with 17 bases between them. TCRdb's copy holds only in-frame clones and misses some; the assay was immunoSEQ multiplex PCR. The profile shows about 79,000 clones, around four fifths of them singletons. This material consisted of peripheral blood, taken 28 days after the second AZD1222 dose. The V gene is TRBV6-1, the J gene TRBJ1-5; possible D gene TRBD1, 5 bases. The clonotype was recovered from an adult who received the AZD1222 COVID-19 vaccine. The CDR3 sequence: CASSEAVEGAREPQHF. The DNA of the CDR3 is TGTGCCAGCAGTGAAGCGGTGGAAGGGGCAAGGGAGCCCCAGCATTTT.